Shown below are 26 T cell receptor beta chains from a single sample sequenced in a study of metastatic and nonmetastatic thyroid tumors. Every patient underwent thyroid surgery untreated. From the PCR reads, TCRdb re-called clones with MiXCR. The table lists about 20,000 clones, 34% of them singletons. The material sequenced was tumor tissue. The receptors shown here come from a male donor with papillary thyroid cancer or a benign thyroid nodule (not recorded which). Some clones in this sample may be carry-over from other donors' samples.

This sequence joins TRBV7-9 and TRBJ2-7, with 10 positions matching TRBD1. J gave up 3 bases and V 4 bases, and 6 bases lay outside the gene matches. The length of the CDR3 is 15 residues. Germline CDR1 and CDR2: SEHNR and FQNEAQ (reference sequence). The CDR3, as DNA: TGTGCCAGCAGCTCCCGGGACAGGGGATACTACGAGCAGTACTTC. Residues: CASSSRDRGYYEQYF.

This rearrangement joins TRBV28 to TRBJ2-5; no firm D call. CDR1 MDHEN and CDR2 SYDVKM come from the germline V gene. V shed 3 bases and J shed 4 bases, with 3 bases lying between them. The CDR3 runs 11 residues. The CDR3 spells CASSFRETQYF. CDR3 in DNA: TGTGCCAGCAGTTTTCGAGAGACCCAGTACTTC. The full variable domain, completed using reference TRBV28 and TRBJ2-5, is DVKVTQSSRYLVKRTGEKVFLECVQDMDHENMFWYRQDPGLGLRLIYFSYDVKMKEKGDIPEGYSVSREKKERFSLILESASTNQTSMYLCASSFRETQYFGPGTRLLVL.

This clone was counted at least ten times. The CDR3 loop reads CASSQVQGRDPHGYTF. Written as DNA, the CDR3 is TGTGCCAGCAGCCAAGTTCAGGGGAGGGATCCTCATGGCTACACCTTC. The chain joins TRBV14 to TRBJ1-2, with D maybe TRBD1 (6 bases). V was cut by 1 base and J by 6 bases, with 18 bases left in between. Germline CDR1 is SGHDN and CDR2 is FVKESK. The CDR3 spans 16 residues.

This clone was observed many times. The chain uses TRBV11-1 and TRBJ1-3; the D is unclear. There are 16 residues in the CDR3. Germline assignment: CDR1 SGHAT and CDR2 FQDESV (reference sequence). The V end lost 1 base, the J end lost 2 bases, and 12 bases lay between the germline ends. The chain's CDR3 is CASSLVSGLPGNTIYF. DNA of the CDR3: TGTGCCAGCAGCTTAGTGTCTGGCCTGCCTGGAAACACCATATATTTT.

J is TRBJ2-1 and V is TRBV12-3 or TRBV12-4, with D tentatively TRBD2 (6 bases). The ends were cut back, 6 bases at V and 8 bases at J, with 20 bases in the middle. The CDR3 covers 15 residues. In DNA, the CDR3 is TGTGCCAGCAGCCGGGGGTTGAGGGGCTCGGATGAGCAGTTCTTC. Its translation: CASSRGLRGSDEQFF.

This clone was counted many times. The chain carries TRBV5-1 and TRBJ1-5; D perhaps matches TRBD1 (6 bases). V lost 4 bases and J lost 0, with 11 bases in between. The CDR3 contains 15 residues. Germline V CDR1 and CDR2: SGHRS, YFSETQ. The CDR3 loop reads CASSEQGNSNQPQHF. The CDR3 DNA sequence: TGCGCCAGCAGCGAACAGGGTAATAGCAATCAGCCCCAGCATTTT.

This clone is medium-sized within its sample. The chain couples TRBV24-1 to TRBJ2-3; maybe TRBD1 (6 bases). With 2 bases removed from V and 4 bases from J, the gap between germline ends came to 15 bases. The germline V gene has CDR1 KGHDR and CDR2 SFDVKD. The CDR3 length is 16 residues. The CDR3 DNA sequence: TGTGCCACCAGTGATTATAGCAGGGGTGGGGCAGATACGCAGTATTTT. This encodes CATSDYSRGGADTQYF.

This clone was seen a handful of times. The V and J genes are TRBV28 and TRBJ1-2, with D uncertain. CDR1 is MDHEN and CDR2 is SYDVKM in the germline V gene. This CDR3 is 14 amino acids long. The V end was cut by 4 bases, the J end by 4 bases, with 13 bases between. The CDR3 loop is CASSSLGEGYGYTF. The DNA of the CDR3 is TGTGCCAGCAGTTCACTCGGGGAGGGCTATGGCTACACCTTC.

The gene calls are TRBV20-1 and TRBJ1-2, with 7 bases lining up with TRBD1. Germline CDR1 and CDR2: DFQATT and SNEGSKA (reference sequence). Unmatched junction bases numbered 5, after V lost 1 base and J lost 3 bases. This CDR3 has 14 amino acids. CDR3 DNA: TGCAGTGCTAGAGCACAGGGGATCTACTATGGCTACACCTTC. Translation gives CSARAQGIYYGYTF.

The rearrangement joins TRBV19 to TRBJ1-2, with 7 bases aligning to TRBD1. Germline CDR1 LNHDA, CDR2 SQIVND (reference sequence). CDR3 length: 13 residues. After removal of 6 bases from V and 6 bases from J, the junction contained 7 bases not matched to a gene. The CDR3: CASRSDRVDGYTF. CDR3 nucleotides: TGTGCCAGTAGATCCGACAGGGTGGATGGCTACACCTTC.

This clone was picked up many times. The chain carries TRBV15 and TRBJ2-6; 7 nucleotides match TRBD1. The CDR3 runs 18 residues. Losses at the gene ends were 4 bases for V and 2 bases for J; bases not matched to a gene: 11. From germline, CDR1 is LNHNV and CDR2 YYDKDF (reference sequence). The CDR3, as DNA: TGTGCCACCAGCACTCGACAGGGCGCTTACCCTGGGGCCAACGTCCTGACTTTC. Its translation is CATSTRQGAYPGANVLTF.

By share of the sample, this clone is medium-sized. Other DNA sequences within the sample encode an identical CDR3. The CDR3 coding sequence is TGTGCCAGCAGACTATCGGGGGATACGCAGTATTTT. This translates into CASRLSGDTQYF. This chain joins TRBV2 and TRBJ2-3, with D possibly matching TRBD2 (5 bases). The CDR3 is 12 amino acids. Trimming pared 6 bases from V and 6 bases from J, leaving 10 bases between. Germline CDR1 and CDR2: SNHLY and FYNNEI.

This clone was detected only a few times. An end of the junction does not agree with germline; a read error may underlie this. The chain employs TRBV27 and TRBJ2-6, with D perhaps matching TRBD1 or TRBD2 (5 bases each). The germline V gene has CDR1 MNHEY and CDR2 SMNVEV (reference sequence). The CDR3 spans 14 residues. CDR3 sequence: CATTLRSGADVLTF. CDR3 coding DNA: TGTGCCACCACCCTGAGGTCCGGGGCCGACGTCCTGACTTTC.

A remark on this clone: The germline gene is not matched at one end of the junction; a read error may be the cause. CDR3 residues: CTSSSRGVGKHEQYF. For the CDR3, the DNA is TGTACCAGCAGCTCGCGGGGCGTAGGTAAACACGAGCAGTACTTC. The rearrangement links TRBV7-7 to TRBJ2-7; TRBD2 might be the D (6 bases). Germline V gives CDR1 SSHAT, CDR2 FNYEAQ (reference sequence). The CDR3 runs to 15 residues.

The V and J genes are TRBV4-2 and TRBJ2-7; no clear D gene. The germline V gene has CDR1 LGHNA and CDR2 YNFKEQ. This CDR3 comprises 14 residues. V was pared by 0 bases and J by 6 bases, with 12 bases between. As DNA, the CDR3 is TGTGCCAGCAGCCAAGATCGCGCCCAGTCCGAGCAGTACTTC. It encodes CASSQDRAQSEQYF.

This chain uses TRBV5-8 with TRBJ2-6; D gene unclear. The CDR3 extends over 12 amino acids. The germline V gene has CDR1 SGHTS and CDR2 YDEGEE. With 0 bases removed from V and 6 bases from J, the gap between germline ends came to 1 base. The CDR3 DNA reads as TGTGCCAGCAGCTTGGTGGCCAACGTCCTGACTTTC. Protein product: CASSLVANVLTF.

The chain couples TRBV10-3 to TRBJ1-2; 7 bases are shared with TRBD1. The V and J ends lost 7 bases and 0 bases, in that order; junction bases with no gene match: 14. CDR3 size: 17 residues. In germline, CDR1 is ENHRY, CDR2 SYGVKD. The chain's CDR3 is CAIKKGDSSFPNYGYTF. CDR3 DNA: TGTGCCATCAAAAAGGGGGACAGCTCCTTCCCTAACTATGGCTACACCTTC.

This clone has ten or more counts. The genes are TRBV5-1 and TRBJ2-2; no clear D. The CDR3 is 18 amino acids. Germline CDR1 reads SGHRS; CDR2 reads YFSETQ. Between the trimmed V and J ends, which lost 4 bases and 6 bases, there was a span of 25 bases. DNA for the CDR3: TGCGCCAGCAGCCCTATACCTCGTGGGCAACTCCGATCCGGGGAGCTGTTTTTT. It translates to CASSPIPRGQLRSGELFF. Complete variable domain (other parts from reference TRBV5-1 and TRBJ2-2): KAGVTQTPRYLIKTRGQQVTLSCSPISGHRSVSWYQQTPGQGLQFLFEYFSETQRNKGNFPGRFSGRQFSNSRSEMNVSTLELGDSALYLCASSPIPRGQLRSGELFFGEGSRLTVL.

At least ten counts were recorded for this clone. J is TRBJ2-7 and V is TRBV5-6; a weak D match, TRBD2 (5 bases). Trimming took off 3 bases at V and 0 bases at J, with 10 bases between the two ends. This CDR3 contains 14 residues. Germline V gives CDR1 SGHDT, CDR2 YYEEEE. The CDR3 DNA is TGTGCCAGCAGCTCAGGAGGCAGCTCCTACGAGCAGTACTTC. As protein: CASSSGGSSYEQYF. Full variable domain (missing parts from reference TRBV5-6 and TRBJ2-7): DAGVTQSPTHLIKTRGQQVTLRCSPKSGHDTVSWYQQALGQGPQFIFQYYEEEERQRGNFPDRFSGHQFPNYSSELNVNALLLGDSALYLCASSSGGSSYEQYFGPGTRLTVT.

This clone has only a few counts. The junction shows a germline mismatch at one end, possibly a read error. The chain is built from TRBV6-1 and TRBJ2-3; 10 bases are a match to TRBD2. Germline values: CDR1 MNHNS, CDR2 SASEGT. The CDR3 totals 19 residues. The CDR3 nucleotides read TGTGCCAACAGTGAAAGCACTAGCGGGAAAGTGGTAGGCACAGATACGCAGTATTTT. The encoded protein is CANSESTSGKVVGTDTQYF.

The chain recombines TRBV28 with TRBJ2-2; 8 positions agree with TRBD1. The CDR3 spans 14 residues. V lost 6 bases and J lost 6; bases outside the gene matches: 6. The germline V gene encodes CDR1 MDHEN and CDR2 SYDVKM. The CDR3 region is CASRRTGIPGELFF. CDR3 sequence (DNA): TGTGCCAGCAGACGGACAGGGATACCCGGGGAGCTGTTTTTT. Using reference TRBV28 and TRBJ2-2 for the parts outside the CDR3, the full variable domain is DVKVTQSSRYLVKRTGEKVFLECVQDMDHENMFWYRQDPGLGLRLIYFSYDVKMKEKGDIPEGYSVSREKKERFSLILESASTNQTSMYLCASRRTGIPGELFFGEGSRLTVL.

This clone was counted ten times or more. This rearrangement joins TRBV7-8 to TRBJ1-4; D is uncertain. The CDR3 length is 12 residues. Trimming shortened V by 5 bases and J by 8 bases, and 9 bases separated the two germline ends. Germline CDR1 SGHVS, CDR2 FQNEAQ. The CDR3 nucleotides read TGTGCCAGCAGCCTAGACTCGGAAAAACTGTTTTTT. Encoded protein: CASSLDSEKLFF.

This clone is medium-sized. At the DNA level, this CDR3 is encoded by other sequences in the same sample as well. The V gene is TRBV6-1, the J gene TRBJ1-2, with 7 bases lining up with TRBD1. Germline V gene lookup returns CDR1 MNHNS and CDR2 SASEGT. J was trimmed by 4 bases and V by 7 bases; bases with no gene match: 9. This CDR3 comprises 14 residues. The CDR3, as DNA: TGTGCCAGCAAATCCCCAGGGGGTACCTATGGCTACACCTTC. Residues: CASKSPGGTYGYTF.

This clone has only a few counts. The chain carries TRBV11-2 and TRBJ1-2; TRBD1 aligns across 11 bases. The CDR3 extends over 14 amino acids. V was clipped by 3 bases and J by 8 bases; unmatched bases: 5. Germline V lookup: CDR1 SGHAT, CDR2 FQNNGV. The CDR3 DNA is TGTGCCAGCAGCTTGGACAGGGGGCGCGGGGGCTACACCTTC. Translation: CASSLDRGRGGYTF.

The rearrangement joins TRBV7-2 to TRBJ2-7, with 7 bases lining up with TRBD1. CDR1 and CDR2 from the germline V gene are SGHTA and FQGNSA. The V and J ends lost 0 bases and 1 base, in that order; junction bases with no gene match: 6. The CDR3 is 16 residues long. CDR3 region: CASSLAMGDRSYEQYF. Written as DNA, the CDR3 is TGTGCCAGCAGCTTAGCGATGGGGGACAGATCCTACGAGCAGTACTTC.

V is TRBV30 and J is TRBJ2-2; TRBD2 matches 7 bases. Trimming removed 2 bases from V and 6 bases from J; junction bases left unmatched: 9. This CDR3 region has 15 residues. Germline-derived CDR1 and CDR2 are GTSNPN and SVGIG (reference sequence). The CDR3 region has the DNA TGTGCCTGGAGTCGGGGGGTAGGGAAGGCCGGGGAGCTGTTTTTT. Translation: CAWSRGVGKAGELFF.